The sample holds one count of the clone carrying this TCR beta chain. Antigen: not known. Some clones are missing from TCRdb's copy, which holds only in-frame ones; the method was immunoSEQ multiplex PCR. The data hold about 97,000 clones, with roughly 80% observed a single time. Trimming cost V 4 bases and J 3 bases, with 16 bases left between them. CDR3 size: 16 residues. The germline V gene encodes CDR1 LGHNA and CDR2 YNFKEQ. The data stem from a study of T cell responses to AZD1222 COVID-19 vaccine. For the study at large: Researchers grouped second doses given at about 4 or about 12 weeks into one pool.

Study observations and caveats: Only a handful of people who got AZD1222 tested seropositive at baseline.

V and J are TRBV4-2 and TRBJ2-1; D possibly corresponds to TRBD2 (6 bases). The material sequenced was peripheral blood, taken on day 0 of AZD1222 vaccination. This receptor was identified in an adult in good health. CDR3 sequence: CASSLTSSVDYNEQFF. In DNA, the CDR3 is TGTGCCAGCAGCCTGACCTCTAGCGTCGACTACAATGAGCAGTTCTTC.